This TCR beta chain emerged from a study of radiotherapy plus CTLA-4 blockade in lung cancer. Assay used: immunoSEQ multiplex PCR; TCRdb lists only in-frame clones, some missing. The sample yields some 66,000 clones, over 75% seen once. The input for sequencing was peripheral blood, taken from a patient treated with radiotherapy plus ipilimumab. The source of this sequence is a human donor with non-small cell lung cancer who had a partial response to radiotherapy plus ipilimumab.

This CDR3 reads CASIRDSGTRVAFF. CDR3 in DNA: TGTGCCAGCATAAGGGACAGTGGAACCCGGGTAGCTTTCTTT. This rearrangement joins TRBV6-1 to TRBJ1-1; TRBD1 matches 7 bases. This CDR3 has 14 amino acids. The J segment lost 10 bases and the V segment lost 7 bases, leaving 15 bases of the junction unmatched. Per germline, CDR1 MNHNS and CDR2 SASEGT.